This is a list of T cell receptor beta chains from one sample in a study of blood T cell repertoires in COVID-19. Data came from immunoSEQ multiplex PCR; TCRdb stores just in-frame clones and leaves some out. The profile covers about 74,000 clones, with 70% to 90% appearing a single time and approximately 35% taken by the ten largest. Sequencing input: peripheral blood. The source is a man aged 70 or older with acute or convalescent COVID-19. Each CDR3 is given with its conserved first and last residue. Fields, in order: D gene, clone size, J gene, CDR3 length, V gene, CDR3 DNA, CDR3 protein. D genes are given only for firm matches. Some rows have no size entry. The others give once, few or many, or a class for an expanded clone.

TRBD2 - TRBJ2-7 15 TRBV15 TGTGCCACCAGCAGAGAGCCTAGCGGGACCTACGAGCAGTACTTC CATSREPSGTYEQYF
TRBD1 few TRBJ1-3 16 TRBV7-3 TGTGCCAGCAGCACCCAGGGGGGCCCCTCTGGAAACACCATATATTTT CASSTQGGPSGNTIYF
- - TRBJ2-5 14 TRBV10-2 TGCGCCAGCTCCTCGACTAGTCGACAAGAGACCCAGTACTTC CASSSTSRQETQYF
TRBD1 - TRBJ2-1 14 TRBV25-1 TGTGCCAGCAGGACAGGGAGCTCCTACAATGAGCAGTTCTTC CASRTGSSYNEQFF
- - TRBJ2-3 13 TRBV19 TGTGCCAGTACACGGGACTCTAAAAGGACGCAGTATTTT CASTRDSKRTQYF
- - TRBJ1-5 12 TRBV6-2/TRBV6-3 TGTGCCAGCAGTATAAGCAATCAGCCCCAGCATTTT CASSISNQPQHF
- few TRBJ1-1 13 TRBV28 TGTGCCAGCGCATTTCGGGACATCCGTTCAGCTTTCTTT CASAFRDIRSAFF
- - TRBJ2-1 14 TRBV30 TGTGCCTGGAGTGATCTAAGCTCCTACAATGAGCAGTTCTTC CAWSDLSSYNEQFF
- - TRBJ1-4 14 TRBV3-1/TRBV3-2 TGTGCCAGCAGCCAAGATAACAGGGTTGAAAAACTGTTTTTT CASSQDNRVEKLFF
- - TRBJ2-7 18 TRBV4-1 TGCGCCAGCAGCCAAGATCTGGCCGGGGGAACTTTTGCCTACGAGCAGTACTTC CASSQDLAGGTFAYEQYF
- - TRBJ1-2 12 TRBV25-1 TGTGCCAGCAGTGAATCCTTTCATGGCTACACCTTC CASSESFHGYTF
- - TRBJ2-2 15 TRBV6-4 TGTGCCAGCAGCCCCCAGGGGCAGGGGACCGGGGAGCTGTTTTTT CASSPQGQGTGELFF
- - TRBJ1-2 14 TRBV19 TGTGCCAGTAGTATGGGCAGGGTGGACGGTGGCTACACCTTC CASSMGRVDGGYTF
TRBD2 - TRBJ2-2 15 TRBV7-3 TGTGCCAGCACCCGGACTAGTTCGTCTGGCGGGGAGCTGTTTTTT CASTRTSSSGGELFF
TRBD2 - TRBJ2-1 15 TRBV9 TGTGCCAGCAGCGGTAGCGGGGGGTCCCACAATGAGCAGTTCTTC CASSGSGGSHNEQFF
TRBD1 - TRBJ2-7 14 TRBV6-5 TGTGCCAGCAGTCCCACAGGGGCGAAATACGAGCAGTACTTC CASSPTGAKYEQYF